These 27 T cell receptor beta chains share one sample of origin, sequenced in a study of early T cells in non-severe SARS-CoV-2 infection. One entry per CDR3 protein results from TCRdb running MiXCR on the 5' RACE reads. The sample records fewer than 60,000 distinct CDR3 sequences, around a tenth being singletons. The sample here was whole blood, taken at baseline. Receptors were obtained from an adult who was a healthcare worker with PCR-confirmed SARS-CoV-2 infection or an uninfected control (not recorded which).

The sample holds a few counts of this clonotype. The chain uses TRBV29-1 and TRBJ2-2, with D perhaps matching TRBD1 (5 bases). The CDR3 contains 15 residues. Germline assignment: CDR1 SQVTM and CDR2 ANQGSEA. The V gene lost 4 bases and the J gene lost 6 bases, with 18 bases spanning the gap. The CDR3 sequence is CSVGQGGISSGELFF. CDR3 in DNA: TGCAGCGTTGGTCAGGGTGGGATTTCGTCCGGGGAGCTGTTTTTT.

This clonotype was found many times. V usage is TRBV9 and J usage is TRBJ2-2; D is ambiguous. The CDR3 has 14 amino acids. V dropped 4 bases and J dropped 5 bases, with 12 bases sitting between them. The germline CDR1 and CDR2 sequences are SGDLS and YYNGEE. DNA of the CDR3: TGTGCCAGCAGCCCTCAAGTGATGACCGGGGAGCTGTTTTTT. Residues: CASSPQVMTGELFF. Full variable domain (remainder filled in from reference TRBV9 and TRBJ2-2): DSGVTQTPKHLITATGQRVTLRCSPRSGDLSVYWYQQSLDQGLQFLIQYYNGEERAKGNILERFSAQQFPDLHSELNLSSLELGDSALYFCASSPQVMTGELFFGEGSRLTVL.

This clonotype was recorded at least ten times. This rearrangement joins TRBV10-3 to TRBJ2-5, with TRBD1 matching over 10 bases. Germline V gives CDR1 ENHRY, CDR2 SYGVKD. This CDR3 has 13 amino acids. The trim removed 6 bases at V and 3 bases at J, leaving 1 base unmatched. The CDR3 here is CAIRGQGEETQYF. DNA for the CDR3: TGTGCCATCAGAGGACAGGGGGAAGAGACCCAGTACTTC.

The V call is TRBV19, the J call TRBJ2-4, with 8 bases fitting TRBD2. Germline-derived CDR1 and CDR2 are LNHDA and SQIVND (reference sequence). The CDR3 is made up of 15 amino acids. J gave up 10 bases and V 7 bases, and 15 bases lay outside the gene matches. DNA of the CDR3: TGTGCCAGTACCCCTCCCACGGGAGGGTCAAGAATTCAGTACTTC. Protein: CASTPPTGGSRIQYF.

This chain links TRBV7-7 with TRBJ2-5; no clear D. V was shortened by 1 base and J by 3 bases, with 6 bases between the two germline ends. This CDR3 spans 13 amino acids. The germline CDR1 and CDR2 sequences are SSHAT and FNYEAQ (reference sequence). CDR3 residues: CASSLGAKETQYF. The CDR3 DNA sequence: TGTGCCAGCAGCTTAGGGGCCAAAGAGACCCAGTACTTC.

V and J are TRBV11-2 and TRBJ1-2; 7 nucleotides match TRBD1. The length of the CDR3 is 14 residues. Germline V gene data show CDR1 as SGHAT and CDR2 as FQNNGV. V shed 7 bases, J shed 4 bases, and the junction held 9 bases outside the gene matches. The CDR3 reads CASTIGGAGYGYTF. CDR3 nucleotide sequence: TGTGCCAGCACAATAGGGGGCGCTGGCTATGGCTACACCTTC.

This clonotype was picked up a small number of times. J is TRBJ2-3 and V is TRBV6-2 or TRBV6-3; 10 bases map to TRBD2. The CDR3 covers 15 residues. From germline, CDR1 is MNHEY and CDR2 SVGEGT. Germline trimming cut 7 bases from V and 2 bases from J; bases unmatched to any gene: 6. The CDR3 here is CASTELAGNTDTQYF. CDR3 sequence (DNA): TGTGCCAGCACCGAACTAGCGGGAAACACAGATACGCAGTATTTT.

The chain links TRBV30 to TRBJ2-1; the D is unclear. There are 11 residues in the CDR3. V lost 2 bases to trimming and J lost 10 bases, with 9 bases between them. Per the germline V gene, CDR1 is GTSNPN and CDR2 is SVGIG (reference sequence). For the CDR3, the DNA is TGTGCCTGGAGTCTTGGGCAGGAGCAGTTCTTC. This translates into CAWSLGQEQFF.

This clonotype was observed at least ten times. The chain carries TRBV18 and TRBJ1-4; TRBD1 might be the D (6 bases). There are 14 residues in the CDR3. V gave up 3 bases and J gave up 8 bases, with 13 bases separating them. Germline V gene lookup returns CDR1 KGHSH and CDR2 LQKENI. The chain's CDR3 is CASSPGRGVEKLFF. DNA for the CDR3: TGTGCCAGCTCACCCGGCAGGGGAGTCGAAAAACTGTTTTTT. The complete variable domain, with remaining parts taken from reference TRBV18 and TRBJ1-4, reads NAGVMQNPRHLVRRRGQEARLRCSPMKGHSHVYWYRQLPEEGLKFMVYLQKENIIDESGMPKERFSAEFPKEGPSILRIQQVVRGDSAAYFCASSPGRGVEKLFFGSGTQLSVL.

This clonotype was observed a few times. The chain carries TRBV28 and TRBJ2-2; weak D call: TRBD2 (6 bases). Germline CDR1 reads MDHEN; CDR2 reads SYDVKM. V gave up 3 bases and J gave up 5 bases, with 10 bases separating them. The CDR3 is made up of 14 amino acids. CDR3 sequence reads: CASSFGGLTGELFF. DNA for the CDR3: TGTGCCAGCAGTTTCGGGGGATTAACCGGGGAGCTGTTTTTT.

The chain combines TRBV20-1 with TRBJ2-1; D is possibly TRBD1 (7 bases). V shed 0 bases and J shed 7 bases, with 19 bases lying between them. Germline V lookup: CDR1 DFQATT, CDR2 SNEGSKA (reference sequence). The CDR3 sequence is 16 residues long. The CDR3 loop is CSARDGIGRGRNEQFF. Written as DNA, the CDR3 is TGCAGTGCTAGAGATGGGATTGGCAGGGGGAGGAATGAGCAGTTCTTC.

The rearrangement joins TRBV29-1 to TRBJ2-1; tentative D call: TRBD1 (6 bases). Germline CDR1 reads SQVTM; CDR2 reads ANQGSEA. The CDR3 is 13 residues long. The V and J ends lost 2 bases and 7 bases respectively, with 12 bases between them. In DNA, the CDR3 is TGCAGCGTTGAACTGGGACATACAAATGAGCAGTTCTTC. Translating it yields CSVELGHTNEQFF.

The gene calls are TRBV29-1 and TRBJ2-2; TRBD1 is a possible D gene (7 bases). This CDR3 contains 14 residues. Germline lookup yields CDR1 SQVTM and CDR2 ANQGSEA. Trimming shortened V by 4 bases and J by 2 bases, and 11 bases separated the two germline ends. CDR3 loop: CSVGRGRNTGELFF. In DNA form, the CDR3 reads TGCAGCGTTGGGAGGGGGCGAAACACCGGGGAGCTGTTTTTT.

This clonotype was counted at least ten times. This rearrangement joins TRBV7-3 to TRBJ2-3; no reliable D call. Germline CDR1 and CDR2: SGHTA and FQGTGA. This CDR3 contains 13 residues. The ends were cut back, 5 bases at V and 3 bases at J, with 9 bases in the middle. In DNA form, the CDR3 reads TGTGCCAGCAGCACTTACCGGACAGATACGCAGTATTTT. The encoded protein is CASSTYRTDTQYF.

This clonotype was counted between two and nine times. This chain connects TRBV6-1 to TRBJ1-4; 9 bases are a match to TRBD1. J gave up 7 bases and V 8 bases, and 5 bases lay outside the gene matches. CDR1 is MNHNS and CDR2 is SASEGT in the germline V gene. The CDR3 covers 13 residues. DNA for the CDR3: TGTGCCAGCGGAACAGGGGGCGGTGAAAAACTGTTTTTT. Translating gives CASGTGGGEKLFF.

The table lists this clonotype with a few counts. This chain connects TRBV5-1 to TRBJ1-2, with a tentative D call TRBD1 (5 bases). The length of the CDR3 is 15 residues. V lost 0 bases to trimming and J lost 1 base, with 10 bases between them. Germline assignment: CDR1 SGHRS and CDR2 YFSETQ. The CDR3 bases are TGCGCCAGCAGCTTGGGGAAAGGGGATAACTATGGCTACACCTTC. The encoded protein is CASSLGKGDNYGYTF.

This chain connects TRBV2 to TRBJ1-6; tentatively, D is TRBD1 (5 bases). This CDR3 spans 15 amino acids. Trimming removed 8 bases from V and 8 bases from J, with 19 bases in between. From germline, CDR1 is SNHLY and CDR2 FYNNEI. The CDR3 DNA follows: TGTGCCAGCCTCAGGGATCTTCAATTCTATTCACCCCTCCACTTT. Encoded protein: CASLRDLQFYSPLHF.

This clonotype was observed at least ten times. The chain has TRBV20-1 and TRBJ1-5, with a weak D call TRBD1 (5 bases). V was trimmed by 4 bases and J by 0 bases, leaving 10 bases between them. This CDR3 region has 14 residues. The germline CDR1 and CDR2 sequences are DFQATT and SNEGSKA (reference sequence). CDR3 in DNA: TGCAGTGCTACCCTGGGGACTAGCAATCAGCCCCAGCATTTT. Translating it yields CSATLGTSNQPQHF.

The gene calls are TRBV2 and TRBJ2-3; 9 bases fit TRBD2. Trimming at V came to 11 bases and at J to 5 bases, leaving 20 bases not matched to a gene. The CDR3 length is 17 residues. Per the germline V gene, CDR1 is SNHLY and CDR2 is FYNNEI. As DNA, the CDR3 is TGTGCCCTCCATCCCGTCCTGGGCGGGAGGGCCCAAGATACGCAGTATTTT. It translates to CALHPVLGGRAQDTQYF.

This clonotype was found many times. The chain recombines TRBV28 with TRBJ2-6; D possibly corresponds to TRBD1 (6 bases). Trimming pared 5 bases from V and 0 bases from J, leaving 11 bases between. This CDR3 is built from 16 residues. The germline V gene encodes CDR1 MDHEN and CDR2 SYDVKM. The CDR3 bases are TGTGCCAGCAGTGATGGACAGCCCTCTGGGGCCAACGTCCTGACTTTC. Translating gives CASSDGQPSGANVLTF.

This clonotype was seen repeatedly, ten times or more. J is TRBJ2-3 and V is TRBV7-6, with 8 bases aligning to TRBD2. The CDR3 is 14 amino acids. Germline CDR1 is SGHVS and CDR2 is FNYEAQ. V trimming: 5 bases; J trimming: 4 bases; junction bases outside the gene matches: 5. The CDR3 here is CASSNAGGADTQYF. The DNA for the CDR3 is TGTGCCAGCAGCAACGCGGGGGGTGCAGATACGCAGTATTTT.

The V and J genes are TRBV5-1 and TRBJ2-1; D is possibly TRBD1 or TRBD2 (5 bases each). The germline V and J ends were trimmed by 0 bases and 4 bases, with 14 bases remaining between them. CDR3 length: 16 residues. Germline CDR1 SGHRS, CDR2 YFSETQ. The DNA of the CDR3 is TGCGCCAGCAGCTTGGGGCCCCGGGACGGATACAATGAGCAGTTCTTC. Encoded protein: CASSLGPRDGYNEQFF.

The rearrangement joins TRBV5-4 to TRBJ1-1, with D unresolved. V lost 4 bases, J lost 4 bases, and 14 bases lay in between. The CDR3 length is 14 residues. Germline CDR1 reads SGHNT; CDR2 reads YYREEE (reference sequence). The CDR3 DNA follows: TGTGCCAGCAGCCGAGGGCAAGAATCCACTGAAGCTTTCTTT. Translating gives CASSRGQESTEAFF.

This clonotype was observed a handful of times. The CDR3 protein is CASSFSDAEQPQHF. CDR3 DNA sequence: TGTGCCAGCAGCTTCTCTGATGCCGAACAGCCCCAGCATTTT. The J gene is TRBJ1-5, the V gene TRBV27; no definite D call. Between the trimmed V and J ends, which lost 6 bases and 7 bases, there was a span of 16 bases. Germline V lookup: CDR1 MNHEY, CDR2 SMNVEV (reference sequence). The CDR3 is 14 amino acids.

The V and J genes are TRBV6-6 and TRBJ2-2; 10 nucleotides align to TRBD2. The CDR3 has 17 residues. Looked up from germline, CDR1 is MNHNY and CDR2 is SVGAGI (reference sequence). The V gene end was trimmed by 1 base and the J gene end by 4 bases; junction bases not matched to a gene: 6. In DNA form, the CDR3 reads TGTGCCAGCAGTTACTTCCCAGCGGGGGGGCCCACCGGGGAGCTGTTTTTT. Translation gives CASSYFPAGGPTGELFF.

This clonotype was observed a few times. The rearrangement joins TRBV5-1 to TRBJ2-3, with TRBD2 identical over 8 bases. The CDR3 sequence is 16 residues long. The germline V gene encodes CDR1 SGHRS and CDR2 YFSETQ. With V trimmed by 3 bases and J by 4 bases, 10 bases remained unmatched. CDR3 DNA sequence: TGCGCCAGCAGCTCGCACGGGGGGGTGAGCGCAGATACGCAGTATTTT. Its translation: CASSSHGGVSADTQYF.

This clonotype is medium-sized (0.01 to 0.1%) within its sample. The chain employs TRBV11-2 and TRBJ1-2; 7 bases are shared with TRBD1. The V and J ends lost 3 bases and 0 bases, in that order; junction bases with no gene match: 4. This CDR3 comprises 15 residues. The germline V gene encodes CDR1 SGHAT and CDR2 FQNNGV. CDR3 sequence reads: CASSFTGVSNYGYTF. DNA of the CDR3: TGTGCCAGCAGCTTTACAGGGGTCTCTAACTATGGCTACACCTTC.